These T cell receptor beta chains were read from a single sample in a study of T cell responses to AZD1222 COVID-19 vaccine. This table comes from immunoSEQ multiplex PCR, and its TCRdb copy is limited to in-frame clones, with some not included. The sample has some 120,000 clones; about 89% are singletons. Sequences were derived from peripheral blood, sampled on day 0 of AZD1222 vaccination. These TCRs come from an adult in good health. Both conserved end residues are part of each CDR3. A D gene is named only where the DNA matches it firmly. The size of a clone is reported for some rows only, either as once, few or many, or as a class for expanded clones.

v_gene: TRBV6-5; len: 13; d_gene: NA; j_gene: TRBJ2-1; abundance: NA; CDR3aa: CASSSGSYNEQFF; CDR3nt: TGTGCCAGCAGTTCGGGGAGTTACAATGAGCAGTTCTTC
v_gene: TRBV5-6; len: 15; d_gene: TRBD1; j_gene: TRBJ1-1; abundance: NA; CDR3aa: CASSLFQGANTEAFF; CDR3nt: TGTGCCAGCAGCTTGTTTCAGGGGGCAAACACTGAAGCTTTCTTT
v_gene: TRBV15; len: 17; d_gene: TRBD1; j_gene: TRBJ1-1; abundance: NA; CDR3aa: CATSSFQGVPLNTEAFF; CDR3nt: TGTGCCACCAGCAGTTTCCAGGGGGTTCCCCTGAACACTGAAGCTTTCTTT
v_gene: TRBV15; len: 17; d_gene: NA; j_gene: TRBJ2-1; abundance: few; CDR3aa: CATSEALPGAYYNEQFF; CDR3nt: TGTGCCACCAGCGAAGCCCTCCCGGGAGCCTACTACAATGAGCAGTTCTTC
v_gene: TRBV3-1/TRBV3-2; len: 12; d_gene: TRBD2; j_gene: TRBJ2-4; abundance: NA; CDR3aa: CASSPSGGIQYF; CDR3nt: TGTGCCAGCAGCCCGTCGGGGGGCATTCAGTACTTC
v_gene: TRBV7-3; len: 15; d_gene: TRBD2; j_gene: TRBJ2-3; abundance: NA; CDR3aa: CASSLLAGRTDTQYF; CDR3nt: TGTGCCAGCAGCTTACTAGCGGGACGCACAGATACGCAGTATTTT
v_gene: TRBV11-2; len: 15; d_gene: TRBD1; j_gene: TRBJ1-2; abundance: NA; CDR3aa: CASSFPGQGVYGYTF; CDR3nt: TGTGCCAGCAGCTTCCCGGGACAGGGGGTATATGGCTACACCTTC
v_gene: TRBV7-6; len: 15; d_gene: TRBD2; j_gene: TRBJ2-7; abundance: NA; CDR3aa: CASSLASGTSYEQYF; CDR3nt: TGTGCCAGCAGCTTAGCTAGCGGGACCTCCTACGAGCAGTACTTC
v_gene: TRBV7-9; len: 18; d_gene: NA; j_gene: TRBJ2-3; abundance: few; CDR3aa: CASSSNLDARPSTDTQYF; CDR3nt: TGTGCCAGCAGTTCCAACTTAGATGCTCGCCCTAGCACAGATACGCAGTATTTT
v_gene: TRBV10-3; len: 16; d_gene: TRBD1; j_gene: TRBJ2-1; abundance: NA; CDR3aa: CAISEFSQGSYNEQFF; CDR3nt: TGTGCCATCAGTGAATTTTCACAGGGGTCCTACAATGAGCAGTTCTTC
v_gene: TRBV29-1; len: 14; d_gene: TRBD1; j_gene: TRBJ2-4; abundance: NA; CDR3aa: CSVEGVDRARIQYF; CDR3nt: TGCAGCGTTGAAGGGGTTGACAGGGCCCGTATTCAGTACTTC
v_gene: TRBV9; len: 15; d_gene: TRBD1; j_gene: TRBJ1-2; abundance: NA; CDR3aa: CASSVGTGGNYGYTF; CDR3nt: TGTGCCAGCAGCGTCGGGACAGGGGGCAACTATGGCTACACCTTC
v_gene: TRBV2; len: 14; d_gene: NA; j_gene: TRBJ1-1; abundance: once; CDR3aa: CASSLAGLNTEAFF; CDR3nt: TGTGCCAGCTCTCTGGCAGGCCTCAACACTGAAGCTTTCTTT
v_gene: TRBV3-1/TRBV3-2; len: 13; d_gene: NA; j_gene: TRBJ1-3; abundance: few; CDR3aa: CASSMTGRNTIYF; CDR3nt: TGTGCCAGCAGCATGACAGGCAGAAACACCATATATTTT
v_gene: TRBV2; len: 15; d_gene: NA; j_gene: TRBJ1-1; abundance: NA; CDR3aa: CASSEVGRGNTEAFF; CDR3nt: TGTGCCAGCAGTGAAGTAGGAAGGGGGAACACTGAAGCTTTCTTT
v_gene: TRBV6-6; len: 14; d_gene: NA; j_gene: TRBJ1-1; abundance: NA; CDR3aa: CASSYTGINTEAFF; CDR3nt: TGTGCCAGCAGTTATACAGGGATCAACACTGAAGCTTTCTTT
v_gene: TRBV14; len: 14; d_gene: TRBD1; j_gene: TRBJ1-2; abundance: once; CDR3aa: CASSPLTGVYGYTF; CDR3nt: TGTGCCAGCAGCCCCCTGACAGGGGTCTATGGCTACACCTTC
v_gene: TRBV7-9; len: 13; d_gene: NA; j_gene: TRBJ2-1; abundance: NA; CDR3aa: CASSNSRLDEQFF; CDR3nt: TGTGCCAGCAGCAACTCCCGCCTGGACGAGCAGTTCTTC
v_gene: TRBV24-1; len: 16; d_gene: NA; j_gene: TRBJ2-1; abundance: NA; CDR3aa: CATSDLQGGIINEQFF; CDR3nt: TGTGCCACCAGTGATTTGCAGGGGGGTATTATCAATGAGCAGTTCTTC
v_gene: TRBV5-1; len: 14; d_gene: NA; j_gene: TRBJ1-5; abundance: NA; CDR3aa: CASSLVGSNQPQHF; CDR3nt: TGCGCCAGCAGCTTGGTGGGTAGCAATCAGCCCCAGCATTTT
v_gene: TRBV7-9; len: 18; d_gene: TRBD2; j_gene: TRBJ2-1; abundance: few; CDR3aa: CASSPNDPGLAGGGEQFF; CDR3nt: TGTGCCAGCAGCCCGAACGACCCCGGACTAGCGGGGGGCGGCGAGCAGTTCTTC
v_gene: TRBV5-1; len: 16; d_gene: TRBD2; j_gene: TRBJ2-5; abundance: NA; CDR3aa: CASSKGTSGGQETQYF; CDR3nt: TGCGCCAGCAGCAAAGGGACTAGCGGGGGGCAAGAGACCCAGTACTTC
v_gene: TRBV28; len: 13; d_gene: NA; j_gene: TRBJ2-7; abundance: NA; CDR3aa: CASISGGNYEQYF; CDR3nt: TGTGCCAGCATCTCGGGCGGTAACTACGAGCAGTACTTC